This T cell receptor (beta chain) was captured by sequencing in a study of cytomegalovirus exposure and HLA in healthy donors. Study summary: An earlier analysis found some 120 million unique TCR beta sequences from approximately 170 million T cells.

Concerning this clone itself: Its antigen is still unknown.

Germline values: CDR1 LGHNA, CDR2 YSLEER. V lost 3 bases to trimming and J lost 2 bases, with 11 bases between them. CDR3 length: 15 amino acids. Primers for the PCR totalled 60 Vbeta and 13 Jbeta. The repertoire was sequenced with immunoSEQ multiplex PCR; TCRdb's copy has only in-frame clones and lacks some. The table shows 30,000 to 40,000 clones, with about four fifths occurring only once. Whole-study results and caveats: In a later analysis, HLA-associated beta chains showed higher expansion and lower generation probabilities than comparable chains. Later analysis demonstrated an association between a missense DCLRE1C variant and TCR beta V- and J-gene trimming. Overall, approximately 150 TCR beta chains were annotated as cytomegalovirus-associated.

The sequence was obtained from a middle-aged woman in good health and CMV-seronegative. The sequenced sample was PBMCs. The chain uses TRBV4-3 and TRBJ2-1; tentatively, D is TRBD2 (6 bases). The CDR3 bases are TGCGCCAGCAGCCAGGCCGGGGGAACCTACAATGAGCAGTTCTTC. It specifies CASSQAGGTYNEQFF.